This record concerns one TCR beta chain sequence. This clone's antigen is unknown. No base quality information exists; no much larger clone differs at one position. The data stem from a study of cytomegalovirus exposure and HLA in healthy donors (dated by TCRdb to about 2017). For the study in its entirety: According to an earlier analysis of a few hundred of the donors, some 170 million T cells yielded roughly 100 million unique TCR beta sequences and around 300 Gb of sequence data. About 300 gigabases of sequencing data and tens of millions of unique TCR sequences were included in an early release covering roughly 700 HLA-typed donors. Among the roughly 400 genotyped donors, around 81% belonged to the genetic ancestry cluster associated with self-reported Caucasian donors. The study aimed to test whether signatures of past pathogen exposure could be identified by cataloging public T cell receptors. The study profiled the T cell repertoires of hundreds of subjects by immunosequencing and related them to cytomegalovirus serostatus. Besides the first cohort of some 670 subjects, a separate validation cohort made up of 120 different subjects was used. To predict cytomegalovirus infection status, the study combined high-throughput TCR immunosequencing, statistical association of individual TCRs with disease status, and machine learning. A later analysis re-analyzed previously published TCR beta repertoires from about 730 donors and added high-resolution HLA genotyping to study TCR occurrence patterns. Rather than drawing on any new phenotypic data, the later analysis identified candidate immune exposures from TCR beta sequences and the way those sequences occurred across donors. In an earlier analysis of 550 to 700 of the donors, high-throughput TCR beta sequencing was used to judge whether each TCR beta V gene segment behaved as functional or pseudogenic. Alongside the repertoire data, information on donor age, sex, ethnicity and CMV serostatus was compiled. Genome-wide SNP genotypes for about 65% of the roughly 670 donors were used in a later genetic analysis, which treated that subset as a discovery cohort. Every repertoire in the discovery cohort had been generated on one and the same sequencing platform. HLA typing covered class I and class II loci at four-digit resolution. Typing coverage varied by locus: roughly 629-630 donors for A, B, C, DRB1 and DQB1; roughly 560 for DQA1; about 600 for DPA1; 400 to 480 for DPB1. About five DR-DQ haplotypes were handled as single units for association and clustering because linkage in the cohort was strong. On average, roughly 240,000 unique TCR beta nucleotide sequences were sequenced per donor among some 420 genotyped donors of the cohort, with about 19% of those sequences being non-productive.

The method was the immunoSEQ multiplex PCR assay. For the multiplex PCR, a mixture combining 60 forward primers for TCR Vbeta segments and 13 reverse primers for TCR Jbeta segments was used. Amplification of the CDR3 region of rearranged TCR beta genes was performed with a multiplex PCR assay on genomic DNA. The amplified TCR beta libraries were sequenced on the Illumina HiSeq System as 87-base-pair reads. In the paper's pipeline: A later analysis counted tens of millions of unique TCR beta chains across the 670 or so repertoires, and approximately 11 million of these chains were shared by at least two donors. A nearest-neighbor algorithm error-corrected the raw reads and collapsed the reads into unique sequences, merging closely related sequences to remove PCR and sequencing errors. CDR3 sequences were aligned to IMGT reference sequences to assign V, D and J gene segments. For a sequence to be retained, a match of at least six nucleotides to both a V gene segment and a J gene segment was required. A rearrangement was called productive if the CDR3 had no stop codons and remained in frame with V and J, and every other rearrangement was called non-productive. CDR3 was defined according to IMGT convention as the region running from the second conserved V-encoded cysteine to the conserved J-encoded phenylalanine. The earlier analysis of some 540 of the donors excluded any sequence lacking an unambiguous match to a single V gene segment. In an earlier analysis of approximately 590 of the donors, a V segment was called functional when productive rearrangements were above 56.7%, and segregating when the standard deviation between donors exceeded 5%. To diagnose cytomegalovirus status from the catalog of TCR beta chain sequences, a statistical classification framework was built. A later analysis assigned V and J genes by comparing TCR nucleotide sequences with IMGT/GENE-DB human TR gene sequences. Using the TCRdist pipeline, a later analysis assigned CDR3 sequences along with most-parsimonious VDJ recombination scenarios. In a later analysis, each TCR beta chain was defined by its CDR3 amino acid sequence together with its V-gene family, and reads lacking a unique V-gene family were excluded. To address suspected cross-contamination and a sequencing artifact, a later analysis removed around 600 highly shared, low-generation-probability nucleotide sequences. A later analysis calculated a clonal expansion index for each public chain from normalized within-repertoire ranks of inferred template counts. In a later analysis, generation probabilities were computed using a VDJ recombination model fitted to out-of-frame rearrangements, and the results were checked against IGoR. Hypergeometric tests were used in a later analysis to score TCR-TCR, TCR-HLA and TCR-CMV co-occurrence, with a repertoire-size bias correction applied to the TCR pairs. False discovery rates were estimated in a later analysis by permuting HLA or CMV assignments 20 times. A later analysis grouped co-occurring TCRs with DBSCAN, adding TCRdist sequence similarity when clustering within HLA-allele-positive subsets. Co-occurrence clustering excluded repertoires with fewer than 30,000 or more than 120,000 public chains, plus five with anomalous nucleotide sharing. The table was pulled from immuneACCESS by TCRdb, which kept in-frame rearrangements only. Such tables lose some clones; where checked, under half of the loss comes from unresolved V genes, and the rest has no known cause. V and J calls and clone size come straight from that table; D and trimming were deduced from the DNA. This sample holds 160,000 or so clones; about three quarters were observed only once. The ten largest clones capture approximately 3% of the sample.

Results the study describes overall, beyond this receptor: A later analysis found that most CMV-associated TCR beta chains appeared HLA-restricted, with HLA associations seemingly driven largely by CMV exposure. Because counts were too low, seventeen rarely observed V segments, including chromosome 9 orphons, were left out of the earlier analysis of over 550 of the donors. Correlated functional status among segregating V segments might be attributable to linkage disequilibrium, but an unknown experimental factor could not be ruled out. In a later analysis, HLA-associated TCR beta chains showed more clonal expansion and lower generation probabilities than non-associated chains that were equally common. The sequencing pipeline was judged likely to have produced a cluster of highly shared sequence variants as a technical artifact. The authors suggested that the approach could potentially be generalized to other disease states and immunological phenotypes. A later genetic analysis reported fewer N-insertions in productive TCRs among donors in an Asian-associated ancestry cluster than the roughly 700-donor mean. In a later genetic analysis, a missense DCLRE1C variant was associated with V-gene and J-gene trimming of TCR beta chains, and the association was replicated in an independent cohort. Some IMGT-functional V segments, including TRBV6-2 and TRBV6-3, could not be told apart with the 87-base-pair reads, so those segments were excluded. Three of the identified cytomegalovirus-associated TCR beta chains were confirmed in vitro to be specific for cytomegalovirus antigens. Sequencing depth was assumed to be roughly uniform across donors in the presence/absence analyses, though that assumption may not hold. Most TCR sequences were observed very rarely across donors, whereas some public TCRs were present in many individuals. The classifier was reported to diagnose cytomegalovirus status with high specificity and sensitivity in both the original and validation cohorts. A later analysis associated about 17,000 TCR beta sequences with specific HLA alleles at a false discovery rate of 0.05. A later analysis found that TCR association rates varied across HLA loci, with DRB1 alleles showing the most associated TCRs and HLA-C alleles the fewest. In the study, approximately 160 TCR beta chains were listed as associated with cytomegalovirus. Because some donors lacked HLA typing at each locus, the association tests relied only on the typed subset. This cohort had only TCR beta chains sequenced, and the lack of alpha or paired-chain data limited which features could be detected. A further reported finding was that TCR beta sequences accurately predicted the HLA-A and HLA-B alleles for most subjects in the first cohort. According to a later analysis, parvovirus B19, influenza, CMV and Epstein-Barr virus appeared linked to several top co-occurrence clusters. In an earlier analysis of approximately 590 of the donors, most TCR beta V segments appeared in productive rearrangements about 87% or about 30% of the time, broadly matching IMGT annotations. Immune exposure information for the cohort was limited to CMV serostatus. When HLA alleles, especially DR and DQ, strongly co-occurred, TCR associations were difficult to assign to individual alleles.

Inclusive of the bounding cysteine and phenylalanine, the CDR3 is 14 residues long. Just CDR3 DNA is preserved here, 42 bases in frame from base 1. The V end gives up 4 bases and the J end 4 bases, leaving 5 bases in the junction not matched to a gene. In the germline V gene, CDR1 corresponds to KGHSH and CDR2 to LQKENI. The cohort was made up of several hundred healthy bone marrow donors. At the time of sampling, all cohort members were nominally healthy, though unrecorded immune exposures were likely present. The donor was CMV seronegative and was included in the group of over 300 seronegative cohort members. A peripheral blood sample was provided by each donor, and peripheral blood mononuclear cells were used for TCR beta sequencing. Genomic DNA extraction from the blood cell samples was performed with the Qiagen DNeasy Blood Extraction Kit.

The sequence came from a woman aged 25-40 years in good health and CMV-seronegative. The sample consisted of PBMCs. The sequence joins TRBV18 to TRBJ2-3; 7 bases in the junction line up with TRBD1. The nucleotides read TGTGCCAGCTCACGAATAACAGGGGCAGATACGCAGTATTTT. This encodes CASSRITGADTQYF.